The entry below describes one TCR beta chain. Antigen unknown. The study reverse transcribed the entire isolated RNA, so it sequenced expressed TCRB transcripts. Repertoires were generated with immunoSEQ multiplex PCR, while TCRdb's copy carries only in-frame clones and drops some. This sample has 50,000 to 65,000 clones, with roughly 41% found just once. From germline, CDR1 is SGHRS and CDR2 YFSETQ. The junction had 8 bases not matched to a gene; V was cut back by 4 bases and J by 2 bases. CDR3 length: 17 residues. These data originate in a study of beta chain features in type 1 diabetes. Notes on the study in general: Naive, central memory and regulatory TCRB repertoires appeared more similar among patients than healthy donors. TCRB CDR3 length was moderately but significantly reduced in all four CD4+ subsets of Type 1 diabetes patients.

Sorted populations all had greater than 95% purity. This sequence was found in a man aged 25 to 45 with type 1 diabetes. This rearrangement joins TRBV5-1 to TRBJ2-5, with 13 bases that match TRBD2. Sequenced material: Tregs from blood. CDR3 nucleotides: TGCGCCAGCAGCGGCGGACTAGCGGGAGTGTATCAAGAGACCCAGTACTTC. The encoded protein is CASSGGLAGVYQETQYF.